This note documents a single T cell receptor (beta chain) sequence. Original processing methods: Amplified reference gene primers provided the basis for estimating nucleated cell counts. Only in-frame clones appear in the TCRdb table, and some are missing; sequencing was by immunoSEQ multiplex PCR. The V and J calls and clone size come from that table; D and trimming were worked out from the DNA. Here the sample spans about 180,000 clones, 80% to 90% being singletons. This sample is part of a study of blood T cell repertoires in COVID-19. This CDR3 region has 12 residues. V dropped 5 bases and J dropped 6 bases, with 8 bases sitting between them.

The V and J genes are TRBV12-3 or TRBV12-4 and TRBJ1-5, with D possibly being TRBD1 (6 bases). The sequence came from a man aged 35 to 55 with active or convalescent COVID-19. The sequenced material came from peripheral blood. CDR3: CASSHRVQPQHF. CDR3 coding DNA: TGTGCCAGCAGTCACAGGGTTCAGCCCCAGCATTTT.